This entry describes one TCR beta chain. Its antigen remains unidentified. The germline V and J ends were trimmed by 4 bases and 0 bases, with 15 bases remaining between them. The germline gives CDR1 MNHEY, CDR2 SMNVEV (reference sequence). This CDR3 contains 16 residues. These data belong to a study of cytomegalovirus exposure and HLA in healthy donors. Study results and caveats: Later genetic work tied a missense DCLRE1C variant to beta-chain V and J trimming.

The study ran its PCR with 60 Vbeta and 13 Jbeta primers. The repertoire was sequenced with immunoSEQ multiplex PCR; TCRdb's copy has only in-frame clones and lacks some. The table lists 150,000 to 200,000 clones, approximately 80% of them singletons. This TCR came from a young woman in good health and CMV-seronegative. Sequencing input: PBMCs. V and J are TRBV27 and TRBJ1-1; D gene ambiguous. The CDR3, as DNA: TGTGCCAGCAGTTCATTGTGGGCCTCTATGAACACTGAAGCTTTCTTT. It yields the protein CASSSLWASMNTEAFF.